Described below is a single T cell receptor beta chain sequence and its context. The V gene end was trimmed by 3 bases and the J gene end by 2 bases; junction bases not matched to a gene: 4. The CDR3 runs 15 residues. Germline CDR1 reads LGHNA; CDR2 reads YSLEER. This specimen belongs to a study of cytomegalovirus exposure and HLA in healthy donors. The PCR made use of 60 Vbeta and 13 Jbeta primers. Method: immunoSEQ multiplex PCR; TCRdb's copy keeps in-frame clones and lacks some. In the table there are about 160,000 clones, 55% to 80% of which are singletons. The sample comprised PBMCs. The sequence was obtained from a woman in her sixties in good health and CMV-seropositive. The chain is built from TRBV4-3 and TRBJ2-5; TRBD2 agrees at 9 bases. CDR3 bases: TGCGCCAGCAGCCATCTAGCGGGGCAACAAGAGACCCAGTACTTC. Translating it yields CASSHLAGQQETQYF.